Each of the 20 T cell receptor beta chains below was sequenced from the same sample in a study of blood T cell repertoires in COVID-19. The method was immunoSEQ multiplex PCR; TCRdb's version includes in-frame clones alone and lacks a portion of them. The sample has about 370,000 clones, around 90% seen once. Sequencing was done on a sample of peripheral blood. The receptor set was obtained from a man aged 18 to 30 with active or convalescent COVID-19.

This clone came up a few times. The chain carries TRBV4-3 and TRBJ1-1, with D maybe TRBD1 (5 bases). This CDR3 is built from 15 residues. V was pared by 0 bases and J by 1 base, with 9 bases between. CDR1 and CDR2 from the germline V gene are LGHNA and YSLEER. This chain's CDR3 is CASSQDNDRNTEAFF. DNA for the CDR3: TGCGCCAGCAGCCAAGACAATGACAGGAACACTGAAGCTTTCTTT.

The chain recombines TRBV19 with TRBJ1-5; no definite D call. There are 17 residues in the CDR3. Germline lookup yields CDR1 LNHDA and CDR2 SQIVND (reference sequence). V shed 0 bases and J shed 0 bases, with 12 bases lying between them. The CDR3 reads CASSIEAQRYSNQPQHF. For the CDR3, the DNA is TGTGCCAGTAGTATAGAAGCCCAGCGCTATAGCAATCAGCCCCAGCATTTT.

The V call is TRBV24-1, the J call TRBJ1-3; no reliable D call. The germline V gene has CDR1 KGHDR and CDR2 SFDVKD. The CDR3 totals 14 residues. V lost 3 bases and J lost 4, with 9 bases in between. For the CDR3, the DNA is TGTGCCACCAGTGATCCTGGGAGGGGAAACACCATATATTTT. Its protein is CATSDPGRGNTIYF.

The rearrangement joins TRBV7-9 to TRBJ1-2; perhaps TRBD1 as D (5 bases). The CDR3 runs to 16 residues. With 4 bases removed from V and 8 bases from J, the gap between germline ends came to 23 bases. Germline CDR1 reads SEHNR; CDR2 reads FQNEAQ (reference sequence). In DNA form, the CDR3 reads TGTGCCAGCAGCTGGAACCCCAGGGCGGCATCCAAAGGCTACACCTTC. Amino acids: CASSWNPRAASKGYTF.

In DNA form, the CDR3 reads TGTGCCAGCAGCGTAGAGGGACAGGGGGCGCGGGGCTACACCTTC. Translating it yields CASSVEGQGARGYTF. This chain joins TRBV9 and TRBJ1-2; 12 bases map to TRBD1. Looked up from germline, CDR1 is SGDLS and CDR2 is YYNGEE. The trim removed 0 bases at V and 8 bases at J, leaving 5 bases unmatched. The CDR3 spans 15 residues.

V and J are TRBV20-1 and TRBJ2-7, with 12 bases aligning to TRBD1. Unmatched junction bases numbered 11, after V lost 3 bases and J lost 2 bases. This CDR3 comprises 17 residues. Germline CDR1 and CDR2: DFQATT and SNEGSKA (reference sequence). CDR3 amino acids: CSASPGTGGGGAYEQYF. CDR3 coding DNA: TGCAGTGCTAGTCCCGGGACAGGGGGCGGAGGGGCCTACGAGCAGTACTTC.

The chain is built from TRBV7-9 and TRBJ2-1; 10 bases fit TRBD2. Trimming removed 7 bases from V and 8 bases from J; junction bases left unmatched: 23. Germline-derived CDR1 and CDR2 are SEHNR and FQNEAQ (reference sequence). This CDR3 contains 19 residues. DNA for the CDR3: TGTGCCAGCACCCAACCCCCGCGACTAGCGGGTAAATTAAGGGATGAGCAGTTCTTC. Encoded protein: CASTQPPRLAGKLRDEQFF.

This clone was seen a few times. The chain is built from TRBV21-1 and TRBJ1-5; the table's D call of TRBD1 was not tested on the DNA. TRBV21-1 is noted as a pseudogene. The CDR3 runs 15 residues. The CDR3 DNA reads TGTGCCAGCAGCAACAGGGGGTTCTTCAATCAGCCCCAGCATTTT. This codes for CASSNRGFFNQPQHF.

Remarks on this clone: Within the sample, other DNA sequences also encode this same CDR3. CDR3 coding DNA: TGTGCCAGCAGTCCGAGGGCTGAAGAGACCCAGTACTTC. The encoded protein is CASSPRAEETQYF. The gene calls are TRBV6-2 or TRBV6-3 and TRBJ2-5; weak D call: TRBD2 (5 bases). Trimming took off 5 bases at V and 3 bases at J, with 10 bases between the two ends. The CDR3 runs to 13 residues. CDR1 MNHEY and CDR2 SVGEGT come from the germline V gene.

The gene calls are TRBV12-3 or TRBV12-4 and TRBJ2-7, with 8 bases that match TRBD2. This CDR3 region has 13 residues. With 3 bases clipped from V and 6 bases from J, the junction kept 4 bases outside the gene matches. CDR3 in amino acids: CASSFGTRFEQYF. In DNA, the CDR3 is TGTGCCAGCAGTTTTGGGACTAGATTCGAGCAGTACTTC.

The chain combines TRBV4-1 with TRBJ1-1; 9 bases are shared with TRBD1. V was pared by 1 base and J by 0 bases, with 3 bases of the junction left unmatched. The CDR3 length is 16 residues. The germline V gene encodes CDR1 MGHRA and CDR2 YSYEKL. The DNA of the CDR3 is TGCGCCAGCAGCCAAGGTGGGACAGGGATGAACACTGAAGCTTTCTTT. As protein: CASSQGGTGMNTEAFF.

This rearrangement joins TRBV10-3 to TRBJ2-5; D gene ambiguous. Germline loops: CDR1 ENHRY, CDR2 SYGVKD. The CDR3 is made up of 13 amino acids. The V end lost 3 bases, the J end lost 0 bases, and 5 bases lay between the germline ends. CDR3 bases: TGTGCCATCAGTGACATGTACCAAGAGACCCAGTACTTC. Translating it yields CAISDMYQETQYF.

The J gene is TRBJ1-1, the V gene TRBV14; D is unclear. Deletions cut 6 bases from V and 4 bases from J, with 9 bases between. Germline lookup yields CDR1 SGHDN and CDR2 FVKESK. CDR3 length: 12 residues. As DNA, the CDR3 is TGTGCCAGCAGGGGTGGGAGCACTGAAGCTTTCTTT. Its translation is CASRGGSTEAFF.

This clone appeared once. The V and J genes are TRBV6-1 and TRBJ1-4; TRBD1 is a possible D gene (6 bases). Per germline, CDR1 MNHNS and CDR2 SASEGT. Trimming took 2 bases from V and 5 from J, leaving 6 bases between them. The CDR3 spans 13 residues. The CDR3 region has the DNA TGTGCCAGCAGTGAAACAGGGAATGAAAAACTGTTTTTT. This codes for CASSETGNEKLFF.

The chain recombines TRBV28 with TRBJ1-2, with D possibly being TRBD1 (5 bases). Trimming took off 4 bases at V and 3 bases at J, with 9 bases between the two ends. CDR3 length: 13 residues. Germline assignment: CDR1 MDHEN and CDR2 SYDVKM. CDR3 coding DNA: TGTGCCAGCAGTTCCCTCAGGGACTATGGCTACACCTTC. Translated, it gives CASSSLRDYGYTF.

The chain couples TRBV5-5 to TRBJ2-7; D is possibly TRBD2 (5 bases). The CDR3 has 14 amino acids. CDR1 and CDR2 from the germline V gene are SGHKS and YYEKEE (reference sequence). V was shortened by 2 bases and J by 0 bases, with 9 bases between the two germline ends. This chain's CDR3 is CASSFTGISYEQYF. The CDR3 coding sequence is TGTGCCAGCAGCTTTACCGGGATCTCCTACGAGCAGTACTTC. Based on the CDR3 plus reference TRBV5-5 and TRBJ2-7, the full variable domain is DAGVTQSPTHLIKTRGQQVTLRCSPISGHKSVSWYQQVLGQGPQFIFQYYEKEERGRGNFPDRFSARQFPNYSSELNVNALLLGDSALYLCASSFTGISYEQYFGPGTRLTVT.

J is TRBJ2-1 and V is TRBV11-2, with D possibly matching TRBD2 (7 bases). CDR1 SGHAT and CDR2 FQNNGV come from the germline V gene. Trimming pared 6 bases from V and 5 bases from J, leaving 14 bases between. The CDR3 length is 14 residues. DNA for the CDR3: TGTGCCAGCAGACGCCGGGGGGCGGACAATGAGCAGTTCTTC. As protein: CASRRRGADNEQFF.

The rearrangement links TRBV27 to TRBJ1-5; D unclear. V lost 5 bases, J lost 0 bases, and 14 bases lay in between. Germline V gene sequence: CDR1 MNHEY, CDR2 SMNVEV (reference sequence). This CDR3 is built from 16 residues. CDR3 sequence: CASSRSFQNSNQPQHF. The CDR3 DNA reads as TGTGCCAGCAGTCGAAGCTTTCAAAATAGCAATCAGCCCCAGCATTTT.

The chain links TRBV27 to TRBJ2-7; 10 bases fit TRBD2. The J segment lost 4 bases and the V segment lost 3 bases, leaving 6 bases of the junction unmatched. CDR1 is MNHEY, CDR2 SMNVEV, per germline (reference sequence). CDR3 size: 15 residues. CDR3 residues: CASSFEAGGRYEQYF. The CDR3 nucleotides are TGTGCCAGCAGTTTCGAAGCGGGAGGGAGGTACGAGCAGTACTTC.

The J gene is TRBJ1-2, the V gene TRBV6-5; D perhaps matches TRBD1 (5 bases). Germline loops: CDR1 MNHEY, CDR2 SVGAGI. CDR3 size: 15 residues. V lost 4 bases and J 3 bases, leaving 15 bases between the germline ends. CDR3 sequence: CASSSVGGGDYGYTF. The CDR3 DNA sequence: TGTGCCAGCAGTTCCGTGGGGGGGGGAGACTATGGCTACACCTTC.